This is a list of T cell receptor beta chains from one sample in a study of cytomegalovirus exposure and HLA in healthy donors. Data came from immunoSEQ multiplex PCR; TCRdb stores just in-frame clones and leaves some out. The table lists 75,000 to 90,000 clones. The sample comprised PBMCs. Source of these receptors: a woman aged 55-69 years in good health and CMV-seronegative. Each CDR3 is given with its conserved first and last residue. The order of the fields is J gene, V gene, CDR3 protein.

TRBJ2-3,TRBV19,CASSPRSDTQYF
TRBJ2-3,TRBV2,CASSREGSSTDTQYF
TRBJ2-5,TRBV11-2,CASSLVWTSGRAAETQYF
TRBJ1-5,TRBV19,CASSTTGGSQPQHF
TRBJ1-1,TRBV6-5,CASSYSAGVNTEAFF
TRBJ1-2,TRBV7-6,CASSSTQQGFYGYTF
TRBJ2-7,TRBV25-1,CASSETGLQSYEQYF
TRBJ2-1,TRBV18,CASTWNSVAYNEQFF
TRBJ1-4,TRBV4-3,CASSQDIGSLNEKLFF
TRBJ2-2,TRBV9,CASSGQGAGTGELFF
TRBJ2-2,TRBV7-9,CASSPLGTGELFF
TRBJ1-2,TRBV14,CASSQAGGMGGYTF
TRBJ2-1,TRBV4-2,CASSQDRGLAAYNEQFF
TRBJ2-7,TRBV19,CASSIDHGEVNEQYF
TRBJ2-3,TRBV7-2,CASSLGSGDSQYF
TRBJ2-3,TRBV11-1,CASSARGAGGLTDTQYF
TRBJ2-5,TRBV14,CASSQGGTSGETQYF
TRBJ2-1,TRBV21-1,CASSKGGRTSGSLEFSSYNEQFF
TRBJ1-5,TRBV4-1,CASSSISPVFGGGQPQHF
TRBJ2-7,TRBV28,CASSFGGRLAVEIGYEQYF
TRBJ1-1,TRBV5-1,CASSEATGGTPEAFF
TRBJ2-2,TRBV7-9,CASSLVYGVNTGELFF
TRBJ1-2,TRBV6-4,CASSDTEYGYTF
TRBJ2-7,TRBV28,CASSSSDRLYEQYF
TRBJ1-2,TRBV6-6,CASSYPGGYGYTF
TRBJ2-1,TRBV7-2,CASSRNSGYNEQFF
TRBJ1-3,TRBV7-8,CASRSGGPGNTIYF
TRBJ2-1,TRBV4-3,CASSPASRRGRPNEQFF
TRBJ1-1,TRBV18,CASSPRSRQDAEAFF
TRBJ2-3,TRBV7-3,CASSSRGLHTDTQYF
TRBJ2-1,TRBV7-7,CASSGDRVAEQFF
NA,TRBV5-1,CASSPGLAGEGYEQYF
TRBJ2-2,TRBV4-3,CASSQSQGGGELFF
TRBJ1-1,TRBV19,CASSTSTGLNTEAFF
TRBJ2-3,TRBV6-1,CASRSGGRLTDTQYF
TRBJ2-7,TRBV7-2,CASSPPSGRGEQYF
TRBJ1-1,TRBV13,CASSGGTGAEAFF
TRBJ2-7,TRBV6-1,CASQGHVDTVEQYF
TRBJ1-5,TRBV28,CASSLPQSSNQPQHF
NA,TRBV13,CASRGQGISSYEQYF
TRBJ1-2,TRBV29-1,CSVGGFGSYGYTF
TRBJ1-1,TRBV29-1,CSVKGGDTEAFF
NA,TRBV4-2,CASSQATGDSSYEQYF
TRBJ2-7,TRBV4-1,CASSQDPVYEQYF
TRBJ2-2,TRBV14,CASSQAPAGFANTGELFF
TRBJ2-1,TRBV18,CASYSGGDSYNEQFF
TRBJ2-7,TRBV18,CASSPPGGRNGEQYF
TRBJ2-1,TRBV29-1,CSVGRSGGVNEQFF
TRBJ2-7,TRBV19,CASSTGGLSYEQYF
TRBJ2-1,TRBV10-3,CAISESDLAAPGEQFF
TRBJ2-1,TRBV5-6,CATLGQGSVNEQFF
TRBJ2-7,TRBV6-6,CASRLAENYEQYF
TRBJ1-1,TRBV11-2,CASSLMNTEAFF
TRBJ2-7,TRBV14,CASSQDGDRDRDPYEQYF
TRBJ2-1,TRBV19,CASSMVGGSSSEQFF